This T cell receptor (beta chain) was sequenced during a study of cytomegalovirus exposure and HLA in healthy donors. This CDR3 has 12 residues. Per germline, CDR1 KGHSH and CDR2 LQKENI. With 6 bases clipped from V and 4 bases from J, the junction kept 3 bases outside the gene matches. The PCR ran on 60 Vbeta and 13 Jbeta primers. Libraries were prepared by immunoSEQ multiplex PCR; TCRdb keeps only in-frame clonotypes and omits some of them. The sample carries under 150,000 clones, 8.5% to 10% recorded once. The donors (healthy individuals) were bone marrow donors. Note on this clone: Other DNA sequences in this specimen translate into the identical CDR3.

This chain joins TRBV18 and TRBJ2-7; 7 bases fit TRBD1. The sequencing input was PBMCs. The receptor's source is a young man in good health and CMV-seronegative. CDR3 DNA: TGTGCCAGCTCTCCGACAGGGTACGAGCAGTACTTC. This translates into CASSPTGYEQYF.